The next 21 T cell receptor beta chains were all read from a single sample in a study of T cells in pancreatic ductal adenocarcinoma. Selected pancreatic ductal adenocarcinoma patients had undergone surgery without neoadjuvant therapy. Produced via immunoSEQ multiplex PCR; TCRdb's table is partial and in-frame only. The sample includes over 100,000 clones, over 90% of them seen just once. Sample: PBMCs. These receptors were taken from a human donor with pancreatic ductal adenocarcinoma.

This chain joins TRBV4-3 and TRBJ1-4; tentative D call: TRBD1 (6 bases). V lost 4 bases, J lost 6 bases, and 15 bases lay in between. The CDR3 length is 15 residues. CDR1 is LGHNA and CDR2 is YSLEER in the germline V gene. The CDR3 is CASSRETGLDEKLFF. CDR3 in DNA: TGCGCCAGCAGCCGAGAGACAGGTCTCGATGAAAAACTGTTTTTT.

This chain connects TRBV5-4 to TRBJ2-7; 11 bases line up with TRBD2. V dropped 4 bases and J dropped 2; count of bases not matched to a gene: 5. The CDR3 is 15 residues long. Germline V gene lookup returns CDR1 SGHNT and CDR2 YYREEE (reference sequence). CDR3 in DNA: TGTGCCAGCAGCCGTATAGCGGGAGGGACCTACGAGCAGTACTTC. Translation: CASSRIAGGTYEQYF.

The V gene is TRBV9, the J gene TRBJ2-1, with D uncertain. The CDR3 sequence is 14 residues long. CDR1 and CDR2 from the germline V gene are SGDLS and YYNGEE. With 2 bases removed from V and 4 bases from J, the gap between germline ends came to 10 bases. Here the CDR3 reads CASSVSSSYNEQFF. DNA of the CDR3: TGTGCCAGCAGCGTGAGCTCGTCTTACAATGAGCAGTTCTTC.

This clone was seen just once. The chain has TRBV28 and TRBJ1-5; D ambiguous. V lost 2 bases to trimming and J lost 2 bases, with 10 bases between them. The CDR3 has 15 amino acids. Germline CDR1 MDHEN, CDR2 SYDVKM. The CDR3 region is CASSLGGSGNQPQHF. DNA of the CDR3: TGTGCCAGCAGTTTAGGCGGGTCTGGCAATCAGCCCCAGCATTTT. The full variable domain, rest sourced from reference TRBV28 and TRBJ1-5, is DVKVTQSSRYLVKRTGEKVFLECVQDMDHENMFWYRQDPGLGLRLIYFSYDVKMKEKGDIPEGYSVSREKKERFSLILESASTNQTSMYLCASSLGGSGNQPQHFGDGTRLSIL.

V usage is TRBV29-1 and J usage is TRBJ2-3, with TRBD2 matching 9 bases. V shed 7 bases, J shed 6 bases, and the junction held 11 bases outside the gene matches. The CDR3 is 14 residues long. CDR1 is SQVTM and CDR2 is ANQGSEA in the germline V gene. The CDR3 DNA is TGCAGCGGGATCAGCGGGAGGTTCGCGGATACGCAGTATTTT. Its protein product is CSGISGRFADTQYF.

The table lists this clone with a count of one. The rearrangement links TRBV6-1 to TRBJ2-7; D might be TRBD1 (6 bases). This CDR3 has 15 amino acids. Germline V gene lookup returns CDR1 MNHNS and CDR2 SASEGT. Trimming took 8 bases from V and 2 from J, leaving 19 bases between them. The CDR3 bases are TGTGCCAGCCTAAGAACAGGGTTGGGCGCCTACGAGCAGTACTTC. This codes for CASLRTGLGAYEQYF.

V usage is TRBV5-1 and J usage is TRBJ2-7; 7 bases are a match to TRBD2. After removal of 4 bases from V and 1 base from J, the junction contained 11 bases not matched to a gene. This CDR3 has 16 amino acids. CDR1 is SGHRS, CDR2 YFSETQ, per germline. This CDR3 reads CASSGYVGGGSYEQYF. The CDR3 nucleotides read TGCGCCAGCAGCGGGTACGTTGGGGGGGGTTCCTACGAGCAGTACTTC.

J is TRBJ1-4 and V is TRBV27, with a possible D match to TRBD1 (5 bases). The germline V and J ends were trimmed by 3 bases and 8 bases, with 10 bases remaining between them. This CDR3 contains 13 residues. Germline V gives CDR1 MNHEY, CDR2 SMNVEV (reference sequence). CDR3 bases: TGTGCCAGCAGTTTTTTGGGACTGGAAAAACTGTTTTTT. Translation gives CASSFLGLEKLFF.

In DNA, the CDR3 is TGTGCCAGCAGTTCCAGCGGGAGGGGAAATGAGCAGTTCTTC. As protein: CASSSSGRGNEQFF. The V call is TRBV28, the J call TRBJ2-1, with 10 bases identical to TRBD2. Germline CDR1 MDHEN, CDR2 SYDVKM. V dropped 4 bases and J dropped 7; count of bases not matched to a gene: 4. This CDR3 has 14 residues.

For the CDR3, the DNA is TGTGCCAGCAGCTCGCAGGGGTTGATGGGATACGGCTACACCTTC. Its protein product is CASSSQGLMGYGYTF. The V call is TRBV5-4, the J call TRBJ1-2, with a possible D match to TRBD1 (6 bases). Germline CDR1 reads SGHNT; CDR2 reads YYREEE (reference sequence). There are 15 residues in the CDR3. Trimming took 3 bases from V and 8 from J, leaving 20 bases between them.

This rearrangement joins TRBV30 to TRBJ2-7, with TRBD2 matching over 11 bases. Germline V gene lookup returns CDR1 GTSNPN and CDR2 SVGIG (reference sequence). This CDR3 is 13 amino acids long. The V and J ends lost 1 base and 6 bases, in that order; junction bases with no gene match: 2. The CDR3 nucleotides read TGTGCCTGGAGTGCGGGACTAGCGGCCGAGCAGTACTTC. This translates into CAWSAGLAAEQYF.

The rearrangement links TRBV19 to TRBJ2-3; tentative D call: TRBD1 (6 bases). V gave up 5 bases and J gave up 0 bases, with 18 bases separating them. In germline, CDR1 is LNHDA, CDR2 SQIVND (reference sequence). This CDR3 spans 17 amino acids. The CDR3 region is CASSASRTVPSTDTQYF. For the CDR3, the DNA is TGTGCCAGTAGTGCCTCTCGGACAGTACCTAGCACAGATACGCAGTATTTT.

With respect to this clone: Germline and junction disagree at one end, which may indicate a read error. This chain joins TRBV4-1 and TRBJ2-7, with a possible D match to TRBD1 (5 bases). Germline-derived CDR1 and CDR2 are MGHRA and YSYEKL. The CDR3 consists of 14 residues. The CDR3 DNA reads TGTGCCAGCAGCCCACAGGACCCTTCCTACGAGCAGTACTTC. Protein: CASSPQDPSYEQYF.

CDR3 protein: CASSEATDKQYF. The CDR3 nucleotides are TGTGCCAGCAGTGAAGCAACTGATAAGCAGTACTTC. The rearrangement uses TRBV6-1 and TRBJ2-7; D gene uncertain. The ends were cut back, 0 bases at V and 8 bases at J, with 8 bases in the middle. Per germline, CDR1 MNHNS and CDR2 SASEGT. The CDR3 is 12 residues long.

The rearrangement joins TRBV14 to TRBJ2-1; the D is unclear. Germline V CDR1 and CDR2: SGHDN, FVKESK. CDR3 length: 14 amino acids. Trimming shortened V by 0 bases and J by 8 bases, and 11 bases separated the two germline ends. CDR3 residues: CASSQDFTVHEQFF. DNA for the CDR3: TGTGCCAGCAGCCAAGATTTTACGGTCCATGAGCAGTTCTTC.

The chain links TRBV19 to TRBJ2-1, with 14 bases aligning to TRBD2. V was clipped by 4 bases and J by 9 bases; unmatched bases: 5. The germline CDR1 and CDR2 sequences are LNHDA and SQIVND (reference sequence). The CDR3 runs to 15 residues. CDR3 sequence (DNA): TGTGCCAGTAGTACGGGACTAGCGGGAGTTAGTGAGCAGTTCTTC. Amino acid sequence: CASSTGLAGVSEQFF.

The CDR3 sequence: CASSFRGLGLAKNIQYF. The CDR3 DNA reads as TGTGCCAGCAGTTTCAGGGGGCTCGGACTAGCCAAAAACATTCAGTACTTC. The chain employs TRBV28 and TRBJ2-4, with 8 bases matching TRBD1. The CDR3 totals 17 residues. V gave up 3 bases and J gave up 0 bases; unmatched junction bases: 7. CDR1 and CDR2 (germline): MDHEN, SYDVKM.

The chain recombines TRBV6-1 with TRBJ2-1, with 9 positions matching TRBD2. Germline assignment: CDR1 MNHNS and CDR2 SASEGT. Trimming at V came to 7 bases and at J to 3 bases, leaving 7 bases not matched to a gene. There are 15 residues in the CDR3. CDR3 DNA: TGTGCCAGCAAGCGGGTAGCGGGAGACTACAATGAGCAGTTCTTC. Protein sequence: CASKRVAGDYNEQFF.

The gene calls are TRBV7-2 and TRBJ1-2, with D uncertain. The V and J ends lost 1 base and 4 bases respectively, with 13 bases between them. This CDR3 region has 15 residues. Germline-derived CDR1 and CDR2 are SGHTA and FQGNSA. The CDR3 sequence is CASSLVSGAIYGYTF. CDR3 DNA: TGTGCCAGCAGCTTAGTGTCGGGAGCAATCTATGGCTACACCTTC. The full variable domain, its missing parts supplied by reference TRBV7-2 and TRBJ1-2, is GAGVSQSPSNKVTEKGKDVELRCDPISGHTALYWYRQSLGQGLEFLIYFQGNSAPDKSGLPSDRFSAERTGGSVSTLTIQRTQQEDSAVYLCASSLVSGAIYGYTFGSGTRLTVV.

The chain recombines TRBV7-2 with TRBJ2-7; unclear D gene. Trimming took off 4 bases at V and 12 bases at J, with 19 bases between the two ends. The CDR3 spans 13 residues. The germline V gene has CDR1 SGHTA and CDR2 FQGNSA. CDR3 DNA: TGTGCCAGCAGCTCCCACCAGCAGGTGGCATCGTACTTC. Residues: CASSSHQQVASYF.

This chain connects TRBV7-7 to TRBJ2-1; D possibly corresponds to TRBD2 (6 bases). This CDR3 has 13 residues. With 0 bases removed from V and 12 bases from J, the gap between germline ends came to 12 bases. Germline V gives CDR1 SSHAT, CDR2 FNYEAQ (reference sequence). The CDR3 protein is CASSLADGSGQFF. The CDR3 coding sequence is TGTGCCAGCAGCTTAGCGGACGGGAGTGGGCAGTTCTTC.